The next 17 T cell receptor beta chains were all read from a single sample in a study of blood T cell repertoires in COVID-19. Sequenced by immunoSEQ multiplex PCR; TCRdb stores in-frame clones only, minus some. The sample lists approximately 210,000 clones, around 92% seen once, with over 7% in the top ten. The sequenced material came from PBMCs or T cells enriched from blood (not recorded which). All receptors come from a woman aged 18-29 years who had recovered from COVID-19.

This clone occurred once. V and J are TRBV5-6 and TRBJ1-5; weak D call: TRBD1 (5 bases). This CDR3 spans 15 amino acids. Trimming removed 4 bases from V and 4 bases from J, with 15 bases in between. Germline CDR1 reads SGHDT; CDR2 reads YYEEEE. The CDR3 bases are TGTGCCAGCAGCCAGATCGGCCAGGGTAATCAGCCCCAGCATTTT. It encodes CASSQIGQGNQPQHF.

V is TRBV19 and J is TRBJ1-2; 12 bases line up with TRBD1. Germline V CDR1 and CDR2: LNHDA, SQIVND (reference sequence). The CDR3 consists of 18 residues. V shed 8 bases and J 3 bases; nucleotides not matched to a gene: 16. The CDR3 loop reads CASADPGTGGPRDYGYTF. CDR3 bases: TGTGCCAGTGCAGACCCCGGGACAGGGGGCCCCAGGGACTATGGCTACACCTTC.

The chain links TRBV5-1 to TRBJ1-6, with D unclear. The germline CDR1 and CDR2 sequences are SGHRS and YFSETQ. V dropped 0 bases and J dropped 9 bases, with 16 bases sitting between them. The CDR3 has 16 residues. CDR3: CASSLDGSLGGSPLHF. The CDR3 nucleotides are TGCGCCAGCAGCTTGGACGGCTCCTTAGGCGGTTCACCCCTCCACTTT.

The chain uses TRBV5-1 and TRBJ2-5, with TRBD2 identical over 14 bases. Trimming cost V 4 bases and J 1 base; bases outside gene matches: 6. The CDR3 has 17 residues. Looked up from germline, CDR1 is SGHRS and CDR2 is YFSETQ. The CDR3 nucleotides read TGCGCCAGCAGCACCCAGGGACTAGCGGGGGCCCAAGAGACCCAGTACTTC. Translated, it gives CASSTQGLAGAQETQYF.

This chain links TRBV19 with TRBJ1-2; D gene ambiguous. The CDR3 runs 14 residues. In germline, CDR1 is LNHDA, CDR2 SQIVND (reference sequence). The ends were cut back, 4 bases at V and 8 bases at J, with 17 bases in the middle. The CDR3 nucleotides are TGTGCCAGTAGTAGTCCGGCTTTCCGAGGAGGCTACACCTTC. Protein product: CASSSPAFRGGYTF.

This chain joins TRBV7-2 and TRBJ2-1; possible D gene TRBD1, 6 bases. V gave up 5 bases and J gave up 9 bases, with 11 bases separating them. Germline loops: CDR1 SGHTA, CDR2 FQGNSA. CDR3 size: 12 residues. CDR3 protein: CASSTPGAEQFF. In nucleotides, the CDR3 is TGTGCCAGCAGCACCCCAGGGGCTGAGCAGTTCTTC.

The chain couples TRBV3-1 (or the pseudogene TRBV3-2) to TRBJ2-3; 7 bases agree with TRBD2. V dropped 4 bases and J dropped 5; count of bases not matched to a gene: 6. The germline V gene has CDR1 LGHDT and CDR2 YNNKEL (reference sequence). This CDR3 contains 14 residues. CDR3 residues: CASSPSGVRDTQYF. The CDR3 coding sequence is TGTGCCAGCAGCCCGAGCGGGGTAAGAGATACGCAGTATTTT.

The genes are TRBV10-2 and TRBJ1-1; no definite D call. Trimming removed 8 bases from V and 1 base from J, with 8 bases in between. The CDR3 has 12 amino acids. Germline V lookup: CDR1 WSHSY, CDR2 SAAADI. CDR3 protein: CASREGNTEAFF. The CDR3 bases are TGCGCCAGCCGGGAGGGGAACACTGAAGCTTTCTTT.

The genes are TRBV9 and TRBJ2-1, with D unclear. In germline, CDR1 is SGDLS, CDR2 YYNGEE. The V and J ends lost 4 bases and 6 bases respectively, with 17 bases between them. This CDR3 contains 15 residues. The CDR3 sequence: CASSPRLMPTNEQFF. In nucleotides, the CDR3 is TGTGCCAGCAGCCCACGACTGATGCCAACCAATGAGCAGTTCTTC.

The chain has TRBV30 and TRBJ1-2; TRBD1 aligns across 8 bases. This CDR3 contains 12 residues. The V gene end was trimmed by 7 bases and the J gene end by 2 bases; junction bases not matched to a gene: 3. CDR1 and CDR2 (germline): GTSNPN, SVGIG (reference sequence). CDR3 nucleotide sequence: TGTGCCTCCGGACAGGGCAACTATGGCTACACCTTC. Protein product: CASGQGNYGYTF.

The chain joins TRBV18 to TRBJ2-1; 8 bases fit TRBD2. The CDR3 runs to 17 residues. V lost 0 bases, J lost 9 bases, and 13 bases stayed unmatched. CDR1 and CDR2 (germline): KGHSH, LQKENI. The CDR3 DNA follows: TGTGCCAGCTCACCACCTCTTAGGGCGGGGGGCCCGGCTGAGCAGTTCTTC. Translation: CASSPPLRAGGPAEQFF. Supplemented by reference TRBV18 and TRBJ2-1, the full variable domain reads NAGVMQNPRHLVRRRGQEARLRCSPMKGHSHVYWYRQLPEEGLKFMVYLQKENIIDESGMPKERFSAEFPKEGPSILRIQQVVRGDSAAYFCASSPPLRAGGPAEQFFGPGTRLTVL.

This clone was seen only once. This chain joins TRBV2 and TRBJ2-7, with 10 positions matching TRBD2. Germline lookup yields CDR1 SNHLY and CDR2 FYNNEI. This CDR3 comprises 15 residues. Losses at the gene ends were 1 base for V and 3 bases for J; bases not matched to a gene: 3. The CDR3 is CASSEDSGGYYEQYF. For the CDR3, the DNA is TGTGCCAGCAGTGAAGATAGCGGGGGGTACTACGAGCAGTACTTC.

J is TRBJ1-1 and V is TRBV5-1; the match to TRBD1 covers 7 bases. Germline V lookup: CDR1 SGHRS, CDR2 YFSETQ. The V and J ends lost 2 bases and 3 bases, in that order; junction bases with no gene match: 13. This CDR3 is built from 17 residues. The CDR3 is CASSLRPRGPRDTEAFF. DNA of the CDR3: TGCGCCAGCAGCTTAAGGCCTAGGGGGCCGAGGGACACTGAAGCTTTCTTT.

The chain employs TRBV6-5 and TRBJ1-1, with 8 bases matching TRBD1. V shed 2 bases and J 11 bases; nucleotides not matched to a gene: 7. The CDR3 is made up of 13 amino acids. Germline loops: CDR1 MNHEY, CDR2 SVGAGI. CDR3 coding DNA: TGTGCCAGCAGTTACGCACACGACAGGGGTGCTTTCTTT. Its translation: CASSYAHDRGAFF.

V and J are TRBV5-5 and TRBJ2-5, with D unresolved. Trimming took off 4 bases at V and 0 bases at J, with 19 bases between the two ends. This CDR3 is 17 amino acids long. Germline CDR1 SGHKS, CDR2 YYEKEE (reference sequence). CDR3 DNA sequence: TGTGCCAGCAGCCCAAACCCCCCCCTACGGTACCAAGAGACCCAGTACTTC. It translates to CASSPNPPLRYQETQYF.

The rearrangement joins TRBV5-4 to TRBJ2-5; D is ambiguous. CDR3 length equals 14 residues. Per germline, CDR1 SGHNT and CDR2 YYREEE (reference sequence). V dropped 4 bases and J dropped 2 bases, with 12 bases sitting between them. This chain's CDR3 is CASSLQALQETQYF. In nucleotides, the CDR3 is TGTGCCAGCAGCCTCCAGGCTCTACAAGAGACCCAGTACTTC.

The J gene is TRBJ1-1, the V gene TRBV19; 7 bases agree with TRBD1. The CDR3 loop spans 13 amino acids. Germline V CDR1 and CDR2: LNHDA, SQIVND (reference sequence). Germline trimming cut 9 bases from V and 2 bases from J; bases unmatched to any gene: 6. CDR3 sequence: CASENRGNTEAFF. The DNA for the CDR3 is TGTGCCAGCGAAAACAGGGGTAACACTGAAGCTTTCTTT.